This T cell receptor (beta chain) was profiled in a study of blood T cells in healthy people across ages. The study, taken as a whole, reports: Any conclusive comparison of naive versus antigen-experienced cells was prevented by using unsorted PBMCs. In long-lived donors, naive CD4+ cell counts and diversity exceeded those of aged donors.

Note on this clonotype: The antigen remains undetermined.

The extraction recovered at least 5 micrograms of total RNA per sample. Next came a second PCR, run for about 7 to 12 cycles, which used a sample-barcoded 5' primer along with a J-beta primer mix. TCRdb processed the 5' RACE reads anew with MiXCR; each CDR3 protein has one entry. In the table there are about 680,000 distinct CDR3 sequences, more than 40% of which are singletons. Specimen: blood. This sequence originates from a woman in her sixties or seventies in good health.

CDR3 loop: CASSLTPDHEQYF. DNA for the CDR3: TGCGCCAGCAGCTTGACCCCGGACCACGAGCAGTACTTC. The chain employs TRBV5-1 and TRBJ2-1, with D unresolved. The DNA end favors TRBJ2-7, so the J call may be wrong. Germline V CDR1 and CDR2: SGHRS, YFSETQ. There are 13 residues in the CDR3.